Below are 13 T cell receptor beta chains sequenced from a single sample in a study of OX40 agonist ivuxolimab in advanced cancers. Measured with immunoSEQ multiplex PCR; TCRdb has only the in-frame clones, and not every one. This table has roughly 80,000 clones, roughly four fifths appearing once. Sequencing was performed on CD4+ or CD8+ T cells sorted from blood, taken in a trial of the OX40 agonist ivuxolimab. Receptors originate from an adult with an advanced solid tumor such as melanoma, head and neck, liver or kidney cancer.

The chain employs TRBV6-1 and TRBJ2-5, with D uncertain. Trimming cost V 7 bases and J 0 bases, with 9 bases left between them. This CDR3 comprises 13 residues. CDR1 and CDR2 (germline): MNHNS, SASEGT. The CDR3 protein is CASTPGYQETQYF. The CDR3, as DNA: TGTGCCAGCACCCCAGGCTACCAAGAGACCCAGTACTTC.

This clone was observed a few times. The chain recombines TRBV7-2 with TRBJ2-5; no clear D gene. CDR1 is SGHTA, CDR2 FQGNSA, per germline. This CDR3 region has 13 residues. V lost 4 bases, J lost 4 bases, and 10 bases lay in between. CDR3 in amino acids: CASSSYMRETQYF. The CDR3 DNA follows: TGTGCCAGCAGCTCGTACATGAGAGAGACCCAGTACTTC.

V and J are TRBV4-2 and TRBJ2-1; D uncertain. The ends were cut back, 1 base at V and 0 bases at J, with 7 bases in the middle. Germline CDR1 is LGHNA and CDR2 is YNFKEQ. This CDR3 region has 15 residues. The CDR3, as DNA: TGTGCCAGCAGCCAAGTTACAAGCTCCTACAATGAGCAGTTCTTC. This codes for CASSQVTSSYNEQFF.

The V and J genes are TRBV7-9 and TRBJ1-5; no clear D gene. The CDR3 runs to 12 residues. Germline lookup yields CDR1 SEHNR and CDR2 FQNEAQ (reference sequence). V was clipped by 0 bases and J by 9 bases, with 6 bases between them. The CDR3 nucleotides are TGTGCCAGCAGCTTAGCATCCGGGCCCCAGCATTTT. It codes for CASSLASGPQHF. The full variable domain, with the rest looked up from reference TRBV7-9 and TRBJ1-5, is DTGVSQNPRHKITKRGQNVTFRCDPISEHNRLYWYRQTLGQGPEFLTYFQNEAQLEKSRLLSDRFSAERPKGSFSTLEIQRTEQGDSAMYLCASSLASGPQHFGDGTRLSIL.

The CDR3 spells CASAWTEDTEQFF. The CDR3 DNA sequence: TGTGCCAGCGCCTGGACAGAGGACACGGAGCAGTTCTTC. The rearrangement joins TRBV27 to TRBJ2-1, with D maybe TRBD1 (6 bases). V gave up 8 bases and J gave up 10 bases, with 18 bases separating them. Germline values: CDR1 MNHEY, CDR2 SMNVEV (reference sequence). The CDR3 sequence is 13 residues long.

The rearrangement uses TRBV7-2 and TRBJ2-5; TRBD2 agrees at 7 bases. V gave up 1 base and J gave up 4 bases; unmatched junction bases: 6. The CDR3 runs to 15 residues. Germline CDR1 is SGHTA and CDR2 is FQGNSA. The CDR3 spells CASSLGGGSSETQYF. The CDR3 bases are TGTGCCAGCAGCTTAGGAGGCGGGAGTTCAGAGACCCAGTACTTC. Variable domain in full (rest from reference TRBV7-2 and TRBJ2-5): GAGVSQSPSNKVTEKGKDVELRCDPISGHTALYWYRQSLGQGLEFLIYFQGNSAPDKSGLPSDRFSAERTGGSVSTLTIQRTQQEDSAVYLCASSLGGGSSETQYFGPGTRLLVL.

This chain connects TRBV7-9 to TRBJ2-1; the match to TRBD2 covers 9 bases. V shed 3 bases, J shed 0 bases, and the junction held 0 bases outside the gene matches. The CDR3 extends over 15 amino acids. Germline-derived CDR1 and CDR2 are SEHNR and FQNEAQ (reference sequence). CDR3 residues: CASSFSGSSYNEQFF. CDR3 coding DNA: TGTGCCAGCAGCTTTAGCGGGAGCTCCTACAATGAGCAGTTCTTC.

This clone has more than one count but fewer than ten. V is TRBV7-9 and J is TRBJ1-2; no reliable D call. CDR3 length: 15 amino acids. Trimming stripped 1 base from V and 8 bases from J, with 17 bases between. In germline, CDR1 is SEHNR, CDR2 FQNEAQ (reference sequence). The DNA for the CDR3 is TGTGCCAGCAGCTTAGGGGGTACGAGCGGGAAAGGCTACACCTTC. Protein: CASSLGGTSGKGYTF.

The gene calls are TRBV19 and TRBJ2-3; D might be TRBD1 or TRBD2, each matching 5 bases. CDR1 and CDR2 (germline): LNHDA, SQIVND (reference sequence). The CDR3 is made up of 15 amino acids. The V gene lost 2 bases and the J gene lost 2 bases, with 11 bases spanning the gap. CDR3 sequence (DNA): TGTGCCAGTAGTATAAGGGGACCACTCACAGATACGCAGTATTTT. Encoded protein: CASSIRGPLTDTQYF.

This sequence joins TRBV6-5 and TRBJ2-1; 14 bases agree with TRBD2. CDR1 MNHEY and CDR2 SVGAGI come from the germline V gene. V gave up 2 bases and J gave up 9 bases; unmatched junction bases: 3. The CDR3 sequence is 15 residues long. The CDR3 coding sequence is TGTGCCAGCAGTTACGGGACTAGCGGGAGTTTTGAGCAGTTCTTC. This gives the protein CASSYGTSGSFEQFF.

V usage is TRBV18 and J usage is TRBJ1-1; D might be TRBD1 (5 bases). The ends were cut back, 6 bases at V and 9 bases at J, with 17 bases in the middle. This CDR3 comprises 13 residues. Germline-derived CDR1 and CDR2 are KGHSH and LQKENI. The CDR3 sequence is CASSPDRSFQAFF. The CDR3 DNA reads as TGTGCCAGCTCTCCCGACAGATCTTTTCAAGCTTTCTTT.

This clone has only one observation. The chain joins TRBV5-6 to TRBJ2-1, with unresolved D. Germline V gene lookup returns CDR1 SGHDT and CDR2 YYEEEE. V dropped 1 base and J dropped 5 bases, with 4 bases sitting between them. The CDR3 runs 12 residues. This chain's CDR3 is CASSLNNNEQFF. CDR3 in DNA: TGTGCCAGCAGCTTGAACAACAATGAGCAGTTCTTC.

This chain links TRBV7-8 with TRBJ1-4; 9 bases fit TRBD1. Germline lookup yields CDR1 SGHVS and CDR2 FQNEAQ. The junction had 5 bases not matched to a gene; V was cut back by 2 bases and J by 7 bases. This CDR3 is built from 15 residues. The DNA of the CDR3 is TGTGCCAGCAGCTTATCCCGGACAGGGGTTGAAAAACTGTTTTTT. This sequence encodes CASSLSRTGVEKLFF.